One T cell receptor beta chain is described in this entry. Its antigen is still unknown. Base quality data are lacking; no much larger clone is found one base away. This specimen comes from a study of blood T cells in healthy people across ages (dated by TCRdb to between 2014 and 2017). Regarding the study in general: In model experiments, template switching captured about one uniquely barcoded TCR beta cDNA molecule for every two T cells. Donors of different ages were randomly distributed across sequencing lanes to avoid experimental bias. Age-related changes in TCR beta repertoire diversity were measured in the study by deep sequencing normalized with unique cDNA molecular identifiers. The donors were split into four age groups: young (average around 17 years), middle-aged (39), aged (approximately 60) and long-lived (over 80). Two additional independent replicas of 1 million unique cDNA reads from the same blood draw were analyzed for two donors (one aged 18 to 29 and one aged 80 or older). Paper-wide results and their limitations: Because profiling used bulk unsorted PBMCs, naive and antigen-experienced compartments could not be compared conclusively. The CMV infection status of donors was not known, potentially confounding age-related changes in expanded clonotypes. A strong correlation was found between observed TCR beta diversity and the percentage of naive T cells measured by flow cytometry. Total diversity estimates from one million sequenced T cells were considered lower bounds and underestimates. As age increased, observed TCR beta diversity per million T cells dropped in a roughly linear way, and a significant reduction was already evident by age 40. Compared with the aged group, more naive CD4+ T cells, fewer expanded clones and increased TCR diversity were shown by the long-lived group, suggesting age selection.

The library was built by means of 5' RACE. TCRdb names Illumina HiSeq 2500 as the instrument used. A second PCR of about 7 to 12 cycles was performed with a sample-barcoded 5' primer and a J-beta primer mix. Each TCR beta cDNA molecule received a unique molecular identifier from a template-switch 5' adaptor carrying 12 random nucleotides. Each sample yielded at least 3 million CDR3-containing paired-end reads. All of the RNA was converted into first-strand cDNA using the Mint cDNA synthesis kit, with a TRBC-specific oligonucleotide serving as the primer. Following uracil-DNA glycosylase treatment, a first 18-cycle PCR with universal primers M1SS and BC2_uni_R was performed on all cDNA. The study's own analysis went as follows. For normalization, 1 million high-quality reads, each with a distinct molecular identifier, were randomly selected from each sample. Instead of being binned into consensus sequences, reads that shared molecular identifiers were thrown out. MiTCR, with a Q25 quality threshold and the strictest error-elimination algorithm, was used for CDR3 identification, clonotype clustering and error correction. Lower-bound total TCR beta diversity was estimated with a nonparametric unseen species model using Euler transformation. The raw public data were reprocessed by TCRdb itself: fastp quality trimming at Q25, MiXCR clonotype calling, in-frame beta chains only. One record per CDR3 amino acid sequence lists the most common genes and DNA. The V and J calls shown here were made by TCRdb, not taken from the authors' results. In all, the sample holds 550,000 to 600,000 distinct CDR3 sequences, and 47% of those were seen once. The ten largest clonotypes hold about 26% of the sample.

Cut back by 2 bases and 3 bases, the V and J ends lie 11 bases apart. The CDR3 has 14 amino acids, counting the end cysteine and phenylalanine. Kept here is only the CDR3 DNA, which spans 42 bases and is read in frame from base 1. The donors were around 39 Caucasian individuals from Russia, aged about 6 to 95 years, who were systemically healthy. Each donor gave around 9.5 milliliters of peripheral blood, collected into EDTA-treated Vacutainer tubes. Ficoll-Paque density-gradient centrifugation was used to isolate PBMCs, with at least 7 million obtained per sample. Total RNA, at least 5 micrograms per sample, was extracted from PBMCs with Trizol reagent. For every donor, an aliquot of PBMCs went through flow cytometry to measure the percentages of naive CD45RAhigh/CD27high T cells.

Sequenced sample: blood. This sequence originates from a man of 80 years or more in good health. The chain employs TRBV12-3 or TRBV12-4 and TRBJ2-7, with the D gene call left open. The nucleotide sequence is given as TGTGCCAGCAGTTTACGCGACGGCGACTACGAGCAGTACTTC. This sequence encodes CASSLRDGDYEQYF.